The 17 T cell receptor beta chains listed next were all sequenced from one sample in a study of blood T cell repertoires in COVID-19. The repertoire was sequenced with immunoSEQ multiplex PCR; TCRdb's copy has only in-frame clones and lacks some. The sample consists of just over 300,000 clones, around 90% of them appearing once. Sequencing was carried out using PBMCs or T cells enriched from blood (not recorded which). The receptors here all came from a woman between 18 and 29 years old with acute COVID-19.

The J gene is TRBJ1-2, the V gene TRBV19, with D possibly matching TRBD1 (6 bases). The CDR3 loop spans 17 amino acids. Trimming left V 4 bases short and J 5 bases short, with 23 bases between. The germline gives CDR1 LNHDA, CDR2 SQIVND (reference sequence). The CDR3 nucleotides are TGTGCCAGTAGTAAAGGGCGGGGGCAGGGCGGAAGTTATGGCTACACCTTC. Translating it yields CASSKGRGQGGSYGYTF.

This clone is a singleton in its sample. The J gene is TRBJ1-5, the V gene TRBV12-3 or TRBV12-4; TRBD1 agrees at 7 bases. Unmatched junction bases numbered 6, after V lost 6 bases and J lost 13 bases. The CDR3 sequence is 11 residues long. The CDR3 coding sequence is TGTGCCAGCAGCTACGACAGGGTACAGCATTTT. Amino acid sequence: CASSYDRVQHF.

The V call is TRBV6-5, the J call TRBJ2-5; D uncertain. In germline, CDR1 is MNHEY, CDR2 SVGAGI. Deletions cut 0 bases from V and 5 bases from J, with 13 bases between. This CDR3 has 15 residues. The CDR3 here is CASSYSVLLRETQYF. CDR3 coding DNA: TGTGCCAGCAGTTACTCGGTGTTGCTTCGGGAGACCCAGTACTTC.

The rearrangement joins TRBV6-6 to TRBJ1-1; TRBD1 matches at 9 bases. The V gene end was trimmed by 4 bases and the J gene end by 3 bases; junction bases not matched to a gene: 3. CDR1 and CDR2 from the germline V gene are MNHNY and SVGAGI (reference sequence). The CDR3 loop spans 14 amino acids. Here the CDR3 reads CASSLQGAHTEAFF. For the CDR3, the DNA is TGTGCCAGCAGTTTACAGGGGGCTCACACTGAAGCTTTCTTT.

The chain combines TRBV4-1 with TRBJ2-7, with D perhaps TRBD1 (5 bases). This CDR3 has 18 amino acids. V lost 0 bases, J lost 3 bases, and 21 bases lay in between. Germline V lookup: CDR1 MGHRA, CDR2 YSYEKL. CDR3 sequence reads: CASSQDPRDSLMFYEQYF. CDR3 nucleotides: TGCGCCAGCAGCCAAGATCCTCGCGACAGCCTTATGTTCTACGAGCAGTACTTC.

V usage is TRBV6-6 and J usage is TRBJ1-5; D is unresolved. From germline, CDR1 is MNHNY and CDR2 SVGAGI (reference sequence). V dropped 1 base and J dropped 2 bases, with 6 bases sitting between them. The CDR3 contains 14 residues. The CDR3 here is CASSYWGGNQPQHF. CDR3 coding DNA: TGTGCCAGCAGTTACTGGGGAGGCAATCAGCCCCAGCATTTT.

The rearrangement links TRBV28 to TRBJ2-7; 7 positions match TRBD2. V lost 6 bases and J lost 5; bases outside the gene matches: 10. CDR1 and CDR2 (germline): MDHEN, SYDVKM. The CDR3 is 14 residues long. CDR3 DNA sequence: TGTGCCAGCAGATTCTCTAGCGGTCCTAACGAGCAGTACTTC. It codes for CASRFSSGPNEQYF.

Points on this clone: Other DNA sequences of this sample code for an identical CDR3. The gene calls are TRBV2 and TRBJ1-5, with 9 bases matching TRBD1. The CDR3 is 14 residues long. V shed 6 bases and J 1 base; nucleotides not matched to a gene: 1. The germline gives CDR1 SNHLY, CDR2 FYNNEI. CDR3 nucleotide sequence: TGTGCCAGCAGAGGGACAGGGAGCAATCAGCCCCAGCATTTT. Protein product: CASRGTGSNQPQHF.

J is TRBJ2-7 and V is TRBV28; D perhaps matches TRBD2 (6 bases). Germline CDR1 MDHEN, CDR2 SYDVKM. This CDR3 contains 13 residues. Trimming removed 8 bases from V and 0 bases from J, with 11 bases in between. CDR3 amino acids: CASGGTSSYEQYF. The DNA for the CDR3 is TGTGCCAGCGGAGGGACCAGCTCCTACGAGCAGTACTTC.

The chain recombines TRBV13 with TRBJ1-5, with 7 bases lining up with TRBD1. With V trimmed by 5 bases and J by 11 bases, 12 bases remained unmatched. This CDR3 contains 14 residues. CDR1 and CDR2 (germline): PRHDT, FYEKMQ (reference sequence). The CDR3 DNA reads TGTGCCAGCAGCACAACAGGGGCAACAGAAGCCCAGCATTTT. Its protein product is CASSTTGATEAQHF.

In nucleotides, the CDR3 is TGTGCCAGCAGTCCTGCCCCCTACCGGGCGACAGCCTCCTACGAGCAGTACTTC. Amino acids: CASSPAPYRATASYEQYF. This sequence joins TRBV28 and TRBJ2-7; D might be TRBD1 (5 bases). Germline lookup yields CDR1 MDHEN and CDR2 SYDVKM. CDR3 length: 18 amino acids. Trimming took 5 bases from V and 0 from J, leaving 23 bases between them.

Points on this clone: A junction boundary mismatches the germline segment, possibly from a read error. The chain is built from TRBV28 and TRBJ1-5, with D possibly TRBD1 on 5 matching bases. The CDR3 has 14 residues. Germline V lookup: CDR1 MDHEN, CDR2 SYDVKM. This CDR3 reads CASRDDSGNQPQHF. CDR3 sequence (DNA): TGTGCCAGCAGGGACGACAGTGGCAACCAGCCCCAGCATTTT.

The V gene is TRBV19, the J gene TRBJ1-2; D gene unclear. CDR3 size: 12 residues. Germline assignment: CDR1 LNHDA and CDR2 SQIVND (reference sequence). With 7 bases removed from V and 8 bases from J, the gap between germline ends came to 14 bases. The CDR3 DNA reads as TGTGCCAGTACCCGCTTGGGCCAAGGCTACACCTTC. Translation: CASTRLGQGYTF.

The sample holds one count of this clone. This chain joins TRBV5-1 and TRBJ2-7, with 7 bases fitting TRBD1. This CDR3 has 15 residues. Looked up from germline, CDR1 is SGHRS and CDR2 is YFSETQ. V gave up 4 bases and J gave up 3 bases; unmatched junction bases: 10. The chain's CDR3 is CASSTGPGQNYEQYF. As DNA, the CDR3 is TGCGCCAGCAGCACGGGACCGGGACAGAACTACGAGCAGTACTTC.

V usage is TRBV9 and J usage is TRBJ2-5, with 14 bases identical to TRBD2. Per germline, CDR1 SGDLS and CDR2 YYNGEE. The CDR3 contains 15 residues. The V and J ends lost 4 bases and 5 bases, in that order; junction bases with no gene match: 4. CDR3 DNA sequence: TGTGCCAGCAGCCCCCGACTAGCGGGAGGGGAGACCCAGTACTTC. Amino acids: CASSPRLAGGETQYF.

The chain couples TRBV9 to TRBJ2-1, with D maybe TRBD2 (5 bases). This CDR3 has 13 residues. The V end lost 3 bases, the J end lost 5 bases, and 9 bases lay between the germline ends. Per the germline V gene, CDR1 is SGDLS and CDR2 is YYNGEE. The CDR3 region is CASSDDYHNEQFF. CDR3 nucleotide sequence: TGTGCCAGCAGCGATGACTACCACAATGAGCAGTTCTTC.

V gene TRBV6-5 combines with J gene TRBJ2-7, with 8 bases matching TRBD1. V was clipped by 0 bases and J by 4 bases; unmatched bases: 5. The germline V gene has CDR1 MNHEY and CDR2 SVGAGI. This CDR3 has 15 residues. DNA for the CDR3: TGTGCCAGCAGTTACTCCCCGACAGGGGTGTACGAGCAGTACTTC. Translated: CASSYSPTGVYEQYF.